This T cell receptor beta chain was captured by sequencing in a study of T cells in Graves' hyperthyroidism and ophthalmopathy. The TCR beta CDR3 regions underwent amplification using RNA transcripts as the source. Primed by the HTBI set, a first-round RT-PCR was run on the TCR CDR3. TCRdb analysed the multiplex PCR reads with MiXCR anew, one entry per CDR3 protein. The repertoire has about 620,000 distinct CDR3 sequences, 15% to 20% of them found once; the top ten carry 3.5% to 4%. Germline CDR1 ENHRY, CDR2 SYGVKD. The ends lost 4 bases at V and 1 base at J; junction bases unmatched: 3. The CDR3 runs to 14 residues. In its sample, this clonotype was seen a few times.

The chain combines TRBV10-3 with TRBJ1-1; 7 bases fit TRBD1. The source is a woman in her twenties or thirties with Graves' hyperthyroidism. The source material was blood. DNA for the CDR3: TGTGCCATCAGTGGAAGGGGGCAGAACACTGAAGCTTTCTTT. Amino acid sequence: CAISGRGQNTEAFF.